The 20 T cell receptor beta chains presented below share a single source sample, sequenced in a study of OX40 agonist ivuxolimab in advanced cancers. Only in-frame clones appear in the TCRdb table, and some are missing; sequencing was by immunoSEQ multiplex PCR. This sample has roughly 60,000 clones, with around 88% found just once. The sample in question was CD4+ or CD8+ T cells sorted from blood, obtained in a trial of the OX40 agonist ivuxolimab. The receptor source for this set is an adult with an advanced solid tumor such as melanoma, head and neck, liver or kidney cancer.

J is TRBJ2-7 and V is TRBV6-6, with D uncertain. Germline V gene lookup returns CDR1 MNHNY and CDR2 SVGAGI (reference sequence). The V and J ends lost 5 bases and 3 bases respectively, with 5 bases between them. The CDR3 is 11 residues long. The CDR3 coding sequence is TGTGCCAGCAGTGCGAACTACGAGCAGTACTTC. It is translated as CASSANYEQYF.

The chain combines TRBV7-3 with TRBJ2-3; 11 bases are shared with TRBD1. The ends lost 5 bases at V and 5 bases at J; junction bases unmatched: 6. The V gene's germline CDR1 is SGHTA and CDR2 FQGTGA. CDR3 length: 15 residues. CDR3 DNA sequence: TGTGCCAGCAGCCGCCGGGACAGGGGGAGAGATACGCAGTATTTT. Translating it yields CASSRRDRGRDTQYF.

This chain joins TRBV7-8 and TRBJ2-7; 9 bases fit TRBD2. V trimming: 4 bases; J trimming: 6 bases; junction bases outside the gene matches: 10. The CDR3 runs 15 residues. Germline loops: CDR1 SGHVS, CDR2 FQNEAQ. CDR3 bases: TGTGCCAGCAGCTGGGGAGCTAGCGGGGCGGGCGAGCAGTACTTC. Protein sequence: CASSWGASGAGEQYF.

The chain is built from TRBV18 and TRBJ2-5; D may be TRBD1 (6 bases). Per the germline V gene, CDR1 is KGHSH and CDR2 is LQKENI. Trimming pared 1 base from V and 2 bases from J, leaving 8 bases between. The CDR3 has 14 amino acids. As DNA, the CDR3 is TGTGCCAGCTCACCACTTCAGGGGCAAGAGACCCAGTACTTC. This encodes CASSPLQGQETQYF.

The CDR3 protein is CASSGTSGGSYEQYF. The CDR3 nucleotides are TGTGCCAGCAGTGGGACTAGCGGAGGCTCCTACGAGCAGTACTTC. This chain connects TRBV28 to TRBJ2-7; TRBD2 agrees at 11 bases. The germline gives CDR1 MDHEN, CDR2 SYDVKM. V trimming: 5 bases; J trimming: 0 bases; junction bases outside the gene matches: 3. The CDR3 is made up of 15 amino acids. Complete variable domain (other parts from reference TRBV28 and TRBJ2-7): DVKVTQSSRYLVKRTGEKVFLECVQDMDHENMFWYRQDPGLGLRLIYFSYDVKMKEKGDIPEGYSVSREKKERFSLILESASTNQTSMYLCASSGTSGGSYEQYFGPGTRLTVT.

The chain recombines TRBV7-6 with TRBJ2-7, with D perhaps assigned TRBD1 or TRBD2 (5 bases each). This CDR3 has 13 residues. The V gene lost 5 bases and the J gene lost 6 bases, with 14 bases spanning the gap. CDR1 is SGHVS and CDR2 is FNYEAQ in the germline V gene. CDR3 coding DNA: TGTGCCAGCAGCCTAACAGGAGGCGCCGAGCAGTACTTC. This encodes CASSLTGGAEQYF.

V gene TRBV7-9 combines with J gene TRBJ2-2; D is possibly TRBD1 (6 bases). Trimming removed 3 bases from V and 5 bases from J, with 13 bases in between. CDR3 length: 15 amino acids. CDR1 SEHNR and CDR2 FQNEAQ come from the germline V gene (reference sequence). The CDR3 loop is CASSLRTARTGELFF. Written as DNA, the CDR3 is TGTGCCAGCAGCTTGAGGACAGCGAGGACCGGGGAGCTGTTTTTT.

V and J are TRBV5-4 and TRBJ2-5, with 10 bases identical to TRBD2. This CDR3 contains 15 residues. The junction had 5 bases not matched to a gene; V was cut back by 4 bases and J by 2 bases. From germline, CDR1 is SGHNT and CDR2 YYREEE (reference sequence). The CDR3 reads CASSPTSGIQETQYF. The CDR3 DNA sequence: TGTGCCAGCAGCCCAACTAGCGGGATTCAAGAGACCCAGTACTTC.

This clone was seen just once. CDR3 amino acids: CASSPTGAWGELFF. The DNA of the CDR3 is TGTGCCAGCAGCCCGACGGGGGCGTGGGGGGAGCTGTTTTTT. J is TRBJ2-2 and V is TRBV5-6; the D call may be TRBD1 or TRBD2 (6 bases each). This CDR3 comprises 14 residues. Trimming removed 4 bases from V and 8 bases from J, with 15 bases in between. Germline V gene lookup returns CDR1 SGHDT and CDR2 YYEEEE.

The rearrangement links TRBV7-8 to TRBJ1-1; D unclear. With 1 base removed from V and 1 base from J, the gap between germline ends came to 4 bases. This CDR3 contains 13 residues. Germline CDR1 is SGHVS and CDR2 is FQNEAQ. The CDR3 loop is CASSLDRNTEAFF. The CDR3, as DNA: TGTGCCAGCAGCTTAGACAGGAACACTGAAGCTTTCTTT.

This clone showed up just once. The V call is TRBV19, the J call TRBJ1-2, with 7 bases identical to TRBD1. The CDR3 has 15 amino acids. The ends lost 5 bases at V and 5 bases at J; junction bases unmatched: 11. Germline V CDR1 and CDR2: LNHDA, SQIVND (reference sequence). In DNA form, the CDR3 reads TGTGCCAGTAGTGCTGGGAAGGGACAGACATATGGCTACACCTTC. It is translated as CASSAGKGQTYGYTF.

The chain combines TRBV5-4 with TRBJ1-5, with TRBD1 as a possible D gene (6 bases). Between the trimmed V and J ends, which lost 0 bases and 7 bases, there was a span of 8 bases. The CDR3 is made up of 13 amino acids. The germline CDR1 and CDR2 sequences are SGHNT and YYREEE (reference sequence). CDR3: CASSLDRDQPQHF. The CDR3 DNA is TGTGCCAGCAGCTTGGACAGGGACCAGCCCCAGCATTTT.

Only one count was recorded for this clone. The J gene is TRBJ2-1, the V gene TRBV5-1; 14 bases are shared with TRBD2. J lost 4 bases, V lost 3 bases, and 3 bases had no gene match. This CDR3 has 16 residues. The germline CDR1 and CDR2 sequences are SGHRS and YFSETQ. The CDR3: CASSWGLAGVYNEQFF. For the CDR3, the DNA is TGCGCCAGCAGCTGGGGACTAGCGGGAGTGTACAATGAGCAGTTCTTC.

This chain joins TRBV11-2 and TRBJ2-6; the D is unclear. The V gene's germline CDR1 is SGHAT and CDR2 FQNNGV. CDR3 length: 17 amino acids. The V end lost 3 bases, the J end lost 2 bases, and 14 bases lay between the germline ends. The DNA of the CDR3 is TGTGCCAGCAGCTTGGAAGCGTTGCAAGCTGGGGCCAACGTCCTGACTTTC. It specifies CASSLEALQAGANVLTF.

This chain links TRBV6-1 with TRBJ2-4, with a weak D call TRBD2 (6 bases). CDR1 and CDR2 (germline): MNHNS, SASEGT. V was shortened by 8 bases and J by 2 bases, with 7 bases between the two germline ends. There are 12 residues in the CDR3. In DNA form, the CDR3 reads TGTGCCAGCCGGGACTCCAAAAACATTCAGTACTTC. Its translation is CASRDSKNIQYF.

In regard to this clone: Compared with germline, one end of the junction differs, possibly owing to a read error. The chain recombines TRBV7-7 with TRBJ2-1; 8 nucleotides align to TRBD2. Looked up from germline, CDR1 is SSHAT and CDR2 is FNYEAQ (reference sequence). The CDR3 extends over 16 amino acids. CDR3 coding DNA: TGTGCTAGCATCAAGTCGGCTAGCGGGTCCTACAATGAGCAGTTCTTC. It specifies CASIKSASGSYNEQFF.

The CDR3 bases are TGTGCCAGCAGCGTAGATCGTTCAGATACGCAGTATTTT. It translates to CASSVDRSDTQYF. The chain is built from TRBV9 and TRBJ2-3; D unresolved. Between the trimmed V and J ends, which lost 0 bases and 4 bases, there was a span of 6 bases. This CDR3 spans 13 amino acids. Germline loops: CDR1 SGDLS, CDR2 YYNGEE.

V and J are TRBV7-6 and TRBJ2-1, with a possible D match to TRBD1 (6 bases). V lost 0 bases and J 2 bases, leaving 8 bases between the germline ends. Germline V CDR1 and CDR2: SGHVS, FNYEAQ. This CDR3 contains 15 residues. CDR3 coding DNA: TGTGCCAGCAGCTTAGCCGGGACAACCTACAATGAGCAGTTCTTC. Its translation: CASSLAGTTYNEQFF.

V usage is TRBV7-9 and J usage is TRBJ2-2, with D tentatively TRBD2 (7 bases). The CDR3 consists of 17 residues. CDR1 SEHNR and CDR2 FQNEAQ come from the germline V gene (reference sequence). V lost 5 bases and J lost 7, with 23 bases in between. The CDR3 DNA follows: TGTGCCAGCAGCCCGGGGGGCGCTCCGCGGCGGGTCGGGGAGCTGTTTTTT. It translates to CASSPGGAPRRVGELFF. Supplemented by reference TRBV7-9 and TRBJ2-2, the full variable domain reads DTGVSQNPRHKITKRGQNVTFRCDPISEHNRLYWYRQTLGQGPEFLTYFQNEAQLEKSRLLSDRFSAERPKGSFSTLEIQRTEQGDSAMYLCASSPGGAPRRVGELFFGEGSRLTVL.

This clone was found once. The chain couples TRBV4-1 to TRBJ2-3; D unresolved. Germline CDR1 reads MGHRA; CDR2 reads YSYEKL. The CDR3 length is 14 residues. V shed 0 bases and J shed 11 bases, with 15 bases lying between them. The CDR3 region has the DNA TGCGCCAGCAGCCAAGATGTAGTCCGCCCGGGGCAGTATTTT. Its translation is CASSQDVVRPGQYF.